The clone carrying this TCR beta chain was observed once. Its antigen is unidentified. Sequenced by immunoSEQ multiplex PCR; TCRdb stores in-frame clones only, minus some. The sample holds under 60,000 clones, just over 85% seen once. The data derive from a study of cytomegalovirus exposure and HLA in healthy donors. Whole-study findings and limits: Investigators reported 150 to 200 TCR beta chains as tied to cytomegalovirus.

The CDR3 spans 13 residues. Germline V gene lookup returns CDR1 SGDLS and CDR2 YYNGEE. J gave up 16 bases and V 0 bases, and 9 bases lay outside the gene matches. This rearrangement joins TRBV9 to TRBJ2-1, with 8 bases lining up with TRBD2. This receptor was identified in a woman aged 25 to 39 in good health and CMV-seronegative. Specimen: PBMCs. The CDR3 region has the DNA TGTGCCAGCAGCGTAGTTGATTCGACTAGCGCTTTCTTC. This encodes CASSVVDSTSAFF.